This T cell receptor beta chain is from a study of response to subunit inactivated influenza vaccine (dated by TCRdb to 2017 to 2018). Notes on the research overall: Deep quantitative T cell receptor repertoire profiling was used in the study to track responses to a trivalent subunit inactivated influenza vaccine. Here is what the overall study found, with its caveats: It was suggested by the authors that each seasonal influenza vaccination may recruit only a limited number of new T cells.

The library relied on RT-PCR. Sequencing instrument: Illumina HiSeq 2500. Starting from the raw public reads, TCRdb applied fastp trimming at Q25, assembled clones with MiXCR and retained in-frame beta chains. Each entry merges the rows of one CDR3 protein and shows their most common DNA and genes. The sample has almost 600,000 distinct CDR3 sequences on record, 13% to 15% of them singletons. Around 10% of the sample is in the top ten clones. In its sample, this clonotype was seen a few times. What this receptor recognizes is not known. Base-call qualities are not available, and no considerably larger clone is one nucleotide away. The CDR3 runs 16 amino acids, cysteine and phenylalanine included. Just the 48-base CDR3 DNA is kept, in frame starting at base 1. The germline V gene encodes CDR1 ENHRY and CDR2 SYGVKD. V loses 2 bases, J loses 6 bases, and the germline ends lie 19 bases apart.

Specimen: PBMCs from blood, collected less than 13 days after vaccination. The receptor was isolated from a man between 50 and 59 years old who received an inactivated influenza vaccine. Donor details come from another sample of the same person, matched by shared clones. In this chain, TRBV10-3 is recombined with TRBJ1-2, and the D gene may be TRBD1, 5 bases matching. Here is the DNA: TGTGCCATCAGTGAGCCTGGGAGGCGCAGGGACCATGGCTACACCTTC. Its protein product is CAISEPGRRRDHGYTF.